This TCR beta chain comes out of a study of blood T cell repertoires in COVID-19. Whole-study context: PBMCs, B-cell-depleted T cells, or T cells provided the cDNA or gDNA that made up the material.

For this clone: The junction does not match germline at one end; this may be a read error.

Under the authors' procedure: The authors estimated nucleated cell counts from reference gene primer amplification. Sequencing used immunoSEQ multiplex PCR; TCRdb keeps in-frame clones, though not all of them. For V, J and clone size, that table is used; D and trimming come from the DNA. The repertoire holds roughly 280,000 clones, with 80% to 90% as singletons. The CDR3 is made up of 14 amino acids. Germline V gene lookup returns CDR1 SGHRS and CDR2 YFSETQ. The genes are TRBV5-1 and TRBJ2-7, with D perhaps matching TRBD2 (6 bases). Sample: peripheral blood. This receptor was obtained from a man aged 55 to 70 with acute or convalescent COVID-19. CDR3 loop: CASSFRPSEGSGDF. The DNA for the CDR3 is TGCGCCAGCAGCTTCCGACCCTCTGAGGGTAGCGGTGACTTC. The full variable domain, completed using reference TRBV5-1 and TRBJ2-7, is KAGVTQTPRYLIKTRGQQVTLSCSPISGHRSVSWYQQTPGQGLQFLFEYFSETQRNKGNFPGRFSGRQFSNSRSEMNVSTLELGDSALYLCASSFRPSEGSGDFGPGTRLTVT.